A few counts support the clone carrying this TCR beta chain. What it binds is not known. The data stem from a study of CD8 T cells in ankylosing spondylitis. General observations from the study: Clones linked to disease were reported to show significant enrichment in matched ankylosing spondylitis synovial fluid. Before this, some motif variants had been reported in reactive arthritis synovial fluid and blood.

In TCRdb, the 5' RACE reads were re-called with MiXCR into one record per CDR3 protein. The table records just under 350,000 distinct CDR3 sequences, about 14% of them present only once. J was trimmed by 6 bases and V by 0 bases; bases with no gene match: 3. The CDR3 runs 14 residues. Germline loops: CDR1 SGDLS, CDR2 YYNGEE. The rearrangement joins TRBV9 to TRBJ2-3; TRBD2 agrees at 8 bases. This TCR was recovered from a male donor with ankylosing spondylitis or in good health (not recorded which). Sequenced sample: blood, either unsorted or a sorted T cell fraction (not recorded which). The CDR3 protein is CASSVGGLADTQYF. CDR3 nucleotide sequence: TGTGCCAGCAGCGTAGGAGGACTAGCCGATACGCAGTATTTT.